Listed here are 31 T cell receptor beta chains from one sample, sequenced in a study of T cells after yellow fever vaccination. MiXCR was run by TCRdb on the 5' RACE reads, yielding one entry per CDR3 protein. The table shows about 400,000 distinct CDR3 sequences, with under 7.5% occurring only once. The sample consisted of PBMCs, taken 5 days after the yellow fever booster vaccination. The receptor set was obtained from a man aged 30 to 39 who received the YFV17D yellow fever vaccine.

This clonotype showed up many times. The chain links TRBV20-1 to TRBJ2-3, with a weak D call TRBD1 (6 bases). Trimming removed 3 bases at V and 8 bases at J, with 24 bases between. CDR1 is DFQATT and CDR2 is SNEGSKA in the germline V gene (reference sequence). CDR3 length equals 16 residues. The CDR3 loop is CSASSPARQDSVTQYF. In DNA, the CDR3 is TGCAGTGCTAGTTCGCCGGCCCGACAGGATTCGGTTACGCAGTATTTT.

Ten or more counts support this clonotype. The V call is TRBV3-1, the J call TRBJ2-5; 7 bases align to TRBD2. The germline gives CDR1 LGHDT, CDR2 YNNKEL (reference sequence). J gave up 1 base and V 4 bases, and 6 bases lay outside the gene matches. This CDR3 is built from 15 residues. CDR3 region: CASSPYTGGQETQYF. The CDR3, as DNA: TGTGCCAGCAGCCCTTATACGGGGGGCCAAGAGACCCAGTACTTC.

This clonotype appeared a few times. The chain joins TRBV14 to TRBJ2-7; D is unclear. The germline V gene has CDR1 SGHDN and CDR2 FVKESK. The CDR3 is 16 residues long. V gave up 4 bases and J gave up 2 bases, with 18 bases separating them. The CDR3 nucleotides are TGTGCCAGCAGCCCCTATTCCTGGCCCTCTACCTACGAGCAGTACTTC. Its translation is CASSPYSWPSTYEQYF. The full variable domain, with the rest looked up from reference TRBV14 and TRBJ2-7, is EAGVTQFPSHSVIEKGQTVTLRCDPISGHDNLYWYRRVMGKEIKFLLHFVKESKQDESGMPNNRFLAERTGGTYSTLKVQPAELEDSGVYFCASSPYSWPSTYEQYFGPGTRLTVT.

This clonotype was observed many times. CDR3 nucleotides: TGTGCCAGCAATGAGCGGGCGGTCACAGATACGCAGTATTTT. Amino acid sequence: CASNERAVTDTQYF. The J gene is TRBJ2-3, the V gene TRBV7-2; a weak D match, TRBD2 (6 bases). This CDR3 is 14 amino acids long. The germline CDR1 and CDR2 sequences are SGHTA and FQGNSA. Deletions cut 7 bases from V and 2 bases from J, with 13 bases between. The full variable domain, completed using reference TRBV7-2 and TRBJ2-3, is GAGVSQSPSNKVTEKGKDVELRCDPISGHTALYWYRQSLGQGLEFLIYFQGNSAPDKSGLPSDRFSAERTGGSVSTLTIQRTQQEDSAVYLCASNERAVTDTQYFGPGTRLTVL.

This clonotype was seen a few times. The rearrangement links TRBV5-1 to TRBJ2-7, with 11 bases aligning to TRBD2. The V segment lost 4 bases and the J segment 3 bases; nucleotides outside the gene matches: 9. This CDR3 is built from 16 residues. CDR1 is SGHRS and CDR2 is YFSETQ in the germline V gene. The CDR3 nucleotides are TGCGCCAGCAGCCCCCCCGGACTAGCGGGCTTCTACGAGCAGTACTTC. It encodes CASSPPGLAGFYEQYF.

This clonotype was picked up many times. This chain connects TRBV24-1 to TRBJ2-1, with 14 positions matching TRBD2. The CDR3 length is 19 residues. Germline assignment: CDR1 KGHDR and CDR2 SFDVKD. V gave up 3 bases and J gave up 2 bases; unmatched junction bases: 8. The CDR3 loop reads CATSDGGWTSGRTYNEQFF. The CDR3 DNA follows: TGTGCCACCAGTGATGGCGGATGGACTAGCGGGAGGACCTACAATGAGCAGTTCTTC.

This clonotype was detected ten times or more. This rearrangement joins TRBV4-3 to TRBJ2-7; 8 bases are shared with TRBD2. In germline, CDR1 is LGHNA, CDR2 YSLEER. Trimming at V came to 0 bases and at J to 3 bases, leaving 7 bases not matched to a gene. The CDR3 extends over 16 amino acids. CDR3 sequence: CASSQDIERESYEQYF. CDR3 nucleotides: TGCGCCAGCAGCCAAGATATCGAGCGGGAGAGCTACGAGCAGTACTTC.

Turning to this clonotype: A read error may be the cause here, since a much bigger clone is one base away. The chain has TRBV20-1 and TRBJ2-1; tentatively, D is TRBD2 (5 bases). From germline, CDR1 is DFQATT and CDR2 SNEGSKA (reference sequence). The CDR3 extends over 12 amino acids. CDR3 bases: TGCAGTGCGGGAGCAAATAGTAATGAGCGGTTCTTC. Translated, it gives CSAGANSNERFF.

This clonotype appeared a few times. This chain links TRBV7-2 with TRBJ2-1, with a tentative D call TRBD1 (6 bases). The CDR3 length is 15 residues. V dropped 2 bases and J dropped 3 bases, with 11 bases sitting between them. CDR1 is SGHTA and CDR2 is FQGNSA in the germline V gene. The DNA for the CDR3 is TGTGCCAGCAGCTTATGGGACAAAGTCTACAATGAGCAGTTCTTC. Residues: CASSLWDKVYNEQFF. Drawing the rest from reference TRBV7-2 and TRBJ2-1, the complete variable domain is GAGVSQSPSNKVTEKGKDVELRCDPISGHTALYWYRQSLGQGLEFLIYFQGNSAPDKSGLPSDRFSAERTGGSVSTLTIQRTQQEDSAVYLCASSLWDKVYNEQFFGPGTRLTVL.

The V gene is TRBV5-1, the J gene TRBJ2-2; 9 positions agree with TRBD2. Trimming removed 0 bases from V and 4 bases from J; junction bases left unmatched: 7. This CDR3 is built from 17 residues. The V gene's germline CDR1 is SGHRS and CDR2 YFSETQ. CDR3 amino acids: CASSLELREGLTGELFF. In DNA, the CDR3 is TGCGCCAGCAGCTTGGAGTTGCGGGAGGGCCTCACCGGGGAGCTGTTTTTT. The full variable domain, its missing parts supplied by reference TRBV5-1 and TRBJ2-2, is KAGVTQTPRYLIKTRGQQVTLSCSPISGHRSVSWYQQTPGQGLQFLFEYFSETQRNKGNFPGRFSGRQFSNSRSEMNVSTLELGDSALYLCASSLELREGLTGELFFGEGSRLTVL.

J is TRBJ1-1 and V is TRBV14; D might be TRBD1 (5 bases). Germline V lookup: CDR1 SGHDN, CDR2 FVKESK. Trimming stripped 4 bases from V and 4 bases from J, with 16 bases between. The CDR3 sequence is 15 residues long. The chain's CDR3 is CASSRTRGGSTEAFF. In DNA, the CDR3 is TGTGCCAGCAGCCGAACGCGGGGGGGTAGCACTGAAGCTTTCTTT. The full variable domain, with the rest looked up from reference TRBV14 and TRBJ1-1, is EAGVTQFPSHSVIEKGQTVTLRCDPISGHDNLYWYRRVMGKEIKFLLHFVKESKQDESGMPNNRFLAERTGGTYSTLKVQPAELEDSGVYFCASSRTRGGSTEAFFGQGTRLTVV.

The J gene is TRBJ2-5, the V gene TRBV5-1; 13 bases fit TRBD2. The CDR3 extends over 15 amino acids. V was clipped by 4 bases and J by 4 bases; unmatched bases: 4. Germline assignment: CDR1 SGHRS and CDR2 YFSETQ. In DNA, the CDR3 is TGCGCCAGCAGCGGGGGGACTAGCGGGACAGAGACCCAGTACTTC. Its protein product is CASSGGTSGTETQYF.

This clonotype turned up a few times. V and J are TRBV20-1 and TRBJ1-5; D perhaps matches TRBD1 (5 bases). Germline V lookup: CDR1 DFQATT, CDR2 SNEGSKA (reference sequence). The CDR3 spans 15 residues. V was pared by 2 bases and J by 4 bases, with 15 bases between. The CDR3 sequence is CSARPPAGPNQPQHF. CDR3 bases: TGCAGTGCTAGACCTCCCGCAGGGCCGAATCAGCCCCAGCATTTT.

CDR3 DNA: TGCAGTGCTACGGGGGCCGTTTTTGGGGCCAACGTCCTGACTTTC. It translates to CSATGAVFGANVLTF. The genes are TRBV20-1 and TRBJ2-6, with D perhaps being TRBD1 or TRBD2 (6 bases each). The length of the CDR3 is 15 residues. Germline CDR1 DFQATT, CDR2 SNEGSKA (reference sequence). Trimming removed 4 bases at V and 3 bases at J, with 13 bases between.

This clonotype was seen ten or more times. V usage is TRBV12-3 or TRBV12-4 and J usage is TRBJ1-1; D is ambiguous. The CDR3 spans 15 residues. Trimming removed 5 bases from V and 1 base from J, with 14 bases in between. CDR3: CASSPYTAANTEAFF. CDR3 nucleotide sequence: TGTGCCAGCAGTCCGTACACGGCCGCGAACACTGAAGCTTTCTTT.

This clonotype was observed at least ten times. The rearrangement links TRBV20-1 to TRBJ2-3, with no clear D. The V gene lost 0 bases and the J gene lost 4 bases, with 11 bases spanning the gap. The CDR3 has 14 amino acids. From germline, CDR1 is DFQATT and CDR2 SNEGSKA (reference sequence). DNA for the CDR3: TGCAGTGCTAGAGACACAACCTACCCAGATACGCAGTATTTT. Encoded protein: CSARDTTYPDTQYF.

Only a few counts were recorded for this clonotype. The chain links TRBV12-3 or TRBV12-4 to TRBJ1-6; D uncertain. The CDR3 is 15 residues long. Trimming pared 2 bases from V and 0 bases from J, leaving 5 bases between. The CDR3 loop is CASSLLGSYNSPLHF. In DNA, the CDR3 is TGTGCCAGCAGTTTACTGGGCTCCTATAATTCACCCCTCCACTTT.

This chain uses TRBV20-1 with TRBJ2-1; 7 positions match TRBD2. CDR3 size: 15 residues. Germline CDR1 reads DFQATT; CDR2 reads SNEGSKA (reference sequence). The V and J ends lost 7 bases and 4 bases, in that order; junction bases with no gene match: 13. The CDR3 loop reads CSGARSLAEYNEQFF. CDR3 nucleotide sequence: TGCAGTGGGGCGCGGTCGCTAGCGGAATACAATGAGCAGTTCTTC.

The sample holds a few counts of this clonotype. This chain joins TRBV20-1 and TRBJ1-5; no clear D. V was pared by 0 bases and J by 2 bases, with 8 bases between. Germline V lookup: CDR1 DFQATT, CDR2 SNEGSKA (reference sequence). This CDR3 has 14 amino acids. The CDR3 is CSARDQRGNQPQHF. The CDR3 coding sequence is TGCAGTGCTAGAGATCAAAGGGGCAATCAGCCCCAGCATTTT.

This clonotype was seen at least ten times. The chain links TRBV7-2 to TRBJ2-2; 10 bases align to TRBD1. The CDR3 covers 15 residues. Germline lookup yields CDR1 SGHTA and CDR2 FQGNSA. Trimming cost V 5 bases and J 5 bases; bases outside gene matches: 5. CDR3 sequence (DNA): TGTGCCAGCAGCCTGACAGGGGGCTGGACCGGGGAGCTGTTTTTT. Protein product: CASSLTGGWTGELFF. Looking up the rest from reference TRBV7-2 and TRBJ2-2 gives the full variable domain: GAGVSQSPSNKVTEKGKDVELRCDPISGHTALYWYRQSLGQGLEFLIYFQGNSAPDKSGLPSDRFSAERTGGSVSTLTIQRTQQEDSAVYLCASSLTGGWTGELFFGEGSRLTVL.

This clonotype appeared a few times. The V call is TRBV20-1, the J call TRBJ1-4; no definite D call. The germline V gene encodes CDR1 DFQATT and CDR2 SNEGSKA (reference sequence). V was pared by 5 bases and J by 8 bases, with 15 bases between. This CDR3 region has 13 residues. The CDR3 sequence is CSAPDPLGEKLFF. In DNA form, the CDR3 reads TGCAGTGCTCCCGACCCCCTGGGAGAAAAACTGTTTTTT.

The rearrangement uses TRBV20-1 and TRBJ2-3; the D call may be TRBD1 or TRBD2 (5 bases each). CDR3 length: 12 amino acids. The germline gives CDR1 DFQATT, CDR2 SNEGSKA (reference sequence). Trimming removed 0 bases from V and 15 bases from J, with 16 bases in between. Here the CDR3 reads CSARDRARGDYF. In DNA form, the CDR3 reads TGCAGTGCTAGAGATCGGGCTAGAGGGGACTATTTT.

In regard to this clonotype: A read error may be the cause here, since a much bigger clone is one base away. The chain recombines TRBV4-3 with TRBJ2-7; D may be TRBD1 or TRBD2 (5 bases each). The CDR3 has 14 residues. V lost 7 bases, J lost 7 bases, and 20 bases lay in between. CDR1 LGHNA and CDR2 YSLEER come from the germline V gene. The CDR3 nucleotides are TGCGCCAGCATCCCTCTGGGGACGACCGGAGAGCAGTACTTC. Its protein product is CASIPLGTTGEQYF.

This clonotype was counted at least ten times. This chain links TRBV6-1 with TRBJ1-1, with D possibly being TRBD1 (6 bases). The germline gives CDR1 MNHNS, CDR2 SASEGT. The V end lost 10 bases, the J end lost 5 bases, and 17 bases lay between the germline ends. This CDR3 is 13 amino acids long. The CDR3 reads CATKEGVGTEAFF. As DNA, the CDR3 is TGTGCCACAAAGGAGGGGGTGGGAACTGAAGCTTTCTTT.

This clonotype was picked up a small number of times. V and J are TRBV7-2 and TRBJ2-2; 9 nucleotides line up with TRBD1. Germline V gene lookup returns CDR1 SGHTA and CDR2 FQGNSA. V lost 6 bases to trimming and J lost 5 bases; unmatched junction nucleotides: 7. This CDR3 is 15 amino acids long. The CDR3 DNA reads TGTGCCAGCAGGAAGGACAGGGGTGCGACCGGGGAGCTGTTTTTT. Translation: CASRKDRGATGELFF.

There are many counts of this clonotype. In DNA, the CDR3 is TGTGCCAGCAGTTACTCGAGAGGGGGGAAGGAGACCCAGTACTTC. Its translation: CASSYSRGGKETQYF. The rearrangement joins TRBV6-5 to TRBJ2-5; D may match TRBD1 or TRBD2 (6 bases each). The germline V and J ends were trimmed by 0 bases and 5 bases, with 13 bases remaining between them. Germline V lookup: CDR1 MNHEY, CDR2 SVGAGI. The CDR3 spans 15 residues.

The gene calls are TRBV20-1 and TRBJ2-4; no clear D. With 7 bases removed from V and 5 bases from J, the gap between germline ends came to 6 bases. CDR3 length equals 10 residues. CDR1 DFQATT and CDR2 SNEGSKA come from the germline V gene (reference sequence). CDR3 amino acids: CSGTENIQYF. CDR3 in DNA: TGCAGTGGGACGGAAAACATTCAGTACTTC.

This clonotype was counted a few times. V gene TRBV18 combines with J gene TRBJ1-3, with D unresolved. This CDR3 contains 16 residues. The ends were cut back, 3 bases at V and 0 bases at J, with 12 bases in the middle. CDR1 KGHSH and CDR2 LQKENI come from the germline V gene. The CDR3 sequence is CASSPQPPGSGNTIYF. In DNA form, the CDR3 reads TGTGCCAGCTCACCTCAACCTCCCGGCTCTGGAAACACCATATATTTT.

This chain links TRBV28 with TRBJ2-1; D is unclear. Trimming removed 3 bases from V and 9 bases from J, with 6 bases in between. The CDR3 is 11 residues long. Germline V gene data show CDR1 as MDHEN and CDR2 as SYDVKM. CDR3 region: CASSFVREQFF. The CDR3 bases are TGTGCCAGCAGTTTCGTCCGTGAGCAGTTCTTC.

The CDR3 reads CASSPGVAGGELFF. CDR3 in DNA: TGTGCCAGCAGCCCGGGGGTCGCTGGCGGGGAGCTGTTTTTT. The chain is built from TRBV7-7 and TRBJ2-2, with D tentatively TRBD2 (6 bases). The ends were cut back, 5 bases at V and 7 bases at J, with 14 bases in the middle. Germline V lookup: CDR1 SSHAT, CDR2 FNYEAQ (reference sequence). The CDR3 consists of 14 residues.

This clonotype has more than one count but fewer than ten. The J gene is TRBJ2-3, the V gene TRBV5-4, with TRBD2 matching 10 bases. This CDR3 region has 14 residues. Germline values: CDR1 SGHNT, CDR2 YYREEE (reference sequence). The trim removed 6 bases at V and 1 base at J, leaving 2 bases unmatched. The CDR3 spells CASTTSGGTDTQYF. The CDR3, as DNA: TGTGCCAGCACCACTAGCGGGGGCACAGATACGCAGTATTTT.